A single sample gave rise to the 13 T cell receptor beta chains below, sequenced in a study of T cells in localized non-small cell lung cancer. The table came from immunoSEQ multiplex PCR; TCRdb's copy has only in-frame clones and leaves some out. The repertoire holds 2,300 or so clones, with over 25% as singletons. Sequenced material: lung tumor tissue, taken before any cancer treatment. All receptors derive from a man between 35 and 75 years old with stage III squamous cell lung carcinoma.

The chain uses TRBV6-8 and TRBJ1-1; D is ambiguous. The germline V gene has CDR1 MNHGY and CDR2 SAAAGT. Trimming removed 2 bases at V and 1 base at J, with 5 bases between. The CDR3 is made up of 13 amino acids. The DNA of the CDR3 is TGTGCCAGCAGTTACCGGGGGAACACTGAAGCTTTCTTT. Translating it yields CASSYRGNTEAFF.

The genes are TRBV6-8 and TRBJ2-5; possibly TRBD2 for D (7 bases). The CDR3 is 13 amino acids. Trimming stripped 6 bases from V and 4 bases from J, with 12 bases between. Germline CDR1 and CDR2: MNHGY and SAAAGT. The CDR3, as DNA: TGTGCCAGCAGGAGGGGGGGAACAGAGACCCAGTACTTC. It encodes CASRRGGTETQYF.

The chain couples TRBV7-8 to TRBJ2-7, with TRBD2 matching 7 bases. The CDR3 extends over 15 amino acids. CDR1 is SGHVS and CDR2 is FQNEAQ in the germline V gene. Losses at the gene ends were 5 bases for V and 2 bases for J; bases not matched to a gene: 9. DNA of the CDR3: TGTGCCAGCAGCCCCGTGGCGGGGACTACCTACGAGCAGTACGTC. Encoded protein: CASSPVAGTTYEQYV.

Judged by abundance, this clone is hyperexpanded (1% or more). V is TRBV29-1 and J is TRBJ1-2; 7 nucleotides align to TRBD1. With 6 bases clipped from V and 4 bases from J, the junction kept 5 bases outside the gene matches. The germline CDR1 and CDR2 sequences are SQVTM and ANQGSEA. The CDR3 is 12 amino acids. CDR3 coding DNA: TGCAGCGTGGGAGGGGGCCCCTATGGCTACACCTTC. This translates into CSVGGGPYGYTF.

The J gene is TRBJ1-6, the V gene TRBV9; D remains ambiguous. Germline values: CDR1 SGDLS, CDR2 YYNGEE. This CDR3 comprises 14 residues. V shed 0 bases and J shed 6 bases, with 7 bases lying between them. As DNA, the CDR3 is TGTGCCAGCAGCGTAGCAAGTTCTAATTCACCCCTCCACTTT. Translated, it gives CASSVASSNSPLHF.

In its sample, this clone ranks as large (0.1 to 1%). CDR3 sequence reads: CASSEWEVEKLFF. The CDR3 coding sequence is TGTGCCAGCAGTGAGTGGGAGGTTGAAAAACTGTTTTTT. The chain couples TRBV6-8 to TRBJ1-4; D is uncertain. This CDR3 region has 13 residues. Germline V CDR1 and CDR2: MNHGY, SAAAGT. Trimming pared 5 bases from V and 7 bases from J, leaving 11 bases between.

This clone has just a few counts. This chain uses TRBV7-5 with TRBJ2-1; TRBD1, as called in the table, went unchecked against the DNA. TRBV7-5 is reported as a pseudogene. This CDR3 contains 15 residues. DNA for the CDR3: TGTGCCAGCAGCCCCGGCAGGGGGGCCTACAATGAGCAGTTCTTC. Amino acids: CASSPGRGAYNEQFF.

By sample share, this clone is medium-sized (0.01 to 0.1%). The chain has TRBV6-8 and TRBJ2-5; 8 bases are shared with TRBD2. CDR1 is MNHGY and CDR2 is SAAAGT in the germline V gene. The CDR3 contains 14 residues. The V and J ends lost 7 bases and 5 bases, in that order; junction bases with no gene match: 9. CDR3 sequence (DNA): TGTGCCAGCAAGCGGGGGTATGGGGCGGAGACCCAGTACTTC. Its protein product is CASKRGYGAETQYF.

This clone ranks as medium-sized. The chain couples TRBV9 to TRBJ1-2; 8 bases match TRBD1. This CDR3 is built from 14 residues. The germline CDR1 and CDR2 sequences are SGDLS and YYNGEE. V lost 5 bases, J lost 0 bases, and 3 bases stayed unmatched. CDR3 DNA sequence: TGTGCCAGCAGTCTACAGGGGGCTAACTATGGCTACACCTTC. Translating gives CASSLQGANYGYTF.

CDR3 region: CAWGTGGIGETQYF. The CDR3 nucleotides read TGTGCCTGGGGAACAGGGGGCATTGGGGAGACCCAGTACTTC. The chain employs TRBV30 and TRBJ2-5; 9 nucleotides line up with TRBD1. V shed 5 bases, J shed 5 bases, and the junction held 9 bases outside the gene matches. CDR1 is GTSNPN and CDR2 is SVGIG in the germline V gene (reference sequence). This CDR3 is built from 14 residues.

CDR3 DNA sequence: TGTGCCAGCAGCCCCTCCGCCAGGGGCTATGGCTACACCTTC. Translated, it gives CASSPSARGYGYTF. The rearrangement links TRBV11-3 to TRBJ1-2; D perhaps matches TRBD1 (6 bases). This CDR3 spans 14 amino acids. The germline V and J ends were trimmed by 5 bases and 4 bases, with 14 bases remaining between them. Per the germline V gene, CDR1 is SGHNT and CDR2 is YENEEA. The whole variable domain, remainder taken from reference TRBV11-3 and TRBJ1-2, is EAGVVQSPRYKIIEKKQPVAFWCNPISGHNTLYWYLQNLGQGPELLIRYENEEAVDDSQLPKDRFSAERLKGVDSTLKIQPAELGDSAVYLCASSPSARGYGYTFGSGTRLTVV.

The V gene is TRBV12-5, the J gene TRBJ1-2; D perhaps matches TRBD1 (6 bases). V was cut by 7 bases and J by 7 bases, with 16 bases left in between. From germline, CDR1 is LGHNT and CDR2 FRNRAP. This CDR3 comprises 13 residues. The CDR3 loop is CASALGGAGGYTF. CDR3 bases: TGTGCTAGTGCCCTGGGGGGGGCTGGTGGCTACACCTTC.

To note about this clone: Compared with germline, one end of the junction differs, possibly owing to a read error. The rearrangement links TRBV18 to TRBJ1-2, with D possibly TRBD1 on 6 matching bases. The CDR3 is made up of 12 amino acids. CDR1 is KGHSH, CDR2 LQKENI, per germline. The CDR3 bases are TGTGCCAGCTCACCAGTCGGACAGATGTTGGACTTC. It is translated as CASSPVGQMLDF.